These 6 T cell receptor beta chains were sequenced from one sample in a study of control samples from healthy donors and cancer patients. Clones were sequenced by immunoSEQ multiplex PCR, and TCRdb holds only the in-frame ones, with some missing. The table includes around 99,000 clones, roughly 90% detected once. Sequenced: blood. The receptors stem from a woman aged 50 to 65 in good health.

The chain has TRBV4-3 and TRBJ2-3; tentatively, D is TRBD2 (5 bases). The CDR3 is 13 amino acids. Trimming cost V 4 bases and J 8 bases, with 13 bases left between them. Germline V lookup: CDR1 LGHNA, CDR2 YSLEER. The CDR3 spells CASSPPGWGTQYF. The CDR3 nucleotides are TGCGCCAGCAGCCCCCCGGGGTGGGGTACGCAGTATTTT.

J is TRBJ2-3 and V is TRBV5-1; 11 positions match TRBD2. V was clipped by 9 bases and J by 4 bases; unmatched bases: 10. This CDR3 spans 15 amino acids. The germline V gene encodes CDR1 SGHRS and CDR2 YFSETQ. In nucleotides, the CDR3 is TGCGCCACCAGACTAGCGGGGAGTAACGCAGATACGCAGTATTTT. This translates into CATRLAGSNADTQYF.

V is TRBV18 and J is TRBJ2-7; the D gene could be TRBD1 or TRBD2 (5 bases each). From germline, CDR1 is KGHSH and CDR2 LQKENI. CDR3 length: 15 residues. With 6 bases removed from V and 0 bases from J, the gap between germline ends came to 15 bases. In nucleotides, the CDR3 is TGTGCCAGCTCGTCCGAGGGGATTGGCTCCTACGAGCAGTACTTC. It specifies CASSSEGIGSYEQYF.

V and J are TRBV6-6 and TRBJ1-2; TRBD1 agrees at 8 bases. CDR1 is MNHNY, CDR2 SVGAGI, per germline (reference sequence). V lost 4 bases, J lost 0 bases, and 1 base stayed unmatched. This CDR3 spans 14 amino acids. CDR3 amino acids: CASSSGGTNYGYTF. DNA of the CDR3: TGTGCCAGCAGTTCAGGGGGCACTAACTATGGCTACACCTTC.

The chain employs TRBV3-1 (or the pseudogene TRBV3-2) and TRBJ2-2; 10 bases match TRBD1. The ends lost 3 bases at V and 6 bases at J; junction bases unmatched: 19. The germline V gene has CDR1 LGHDT and CDR2 YNNKEL (reference sequence). There are 20 residues in the CDR3. CDR3 nucleotides: TGTGCCAGCAGCCAGTTCGTAGGACCGGGACAGGGGTTATTTTCCGGGGAGCTGTTTTTT. Its protein is CASSQFVGPGQGLFSGELFF.

CDR3 sequence (DNA): TGTGCCAGCAGCGTAGAACTGGACAGCGGATACACTGAAGCTTTCTTT. This codes for CASSVELDSGYTEAFF. This chain links TRBV9 with TRBJ1-1; D is perhaps TRBD1 (6 bases). Trimming removed 0 bases at V and 3 bases at J, with 15 bases between. This CDR3 spans 16 amino acids. In germline, CDR1 is SGDLS, CDR2 YYNGEE.